This T cell receptor beta chain was captured in a study of blood T cells in healthy people across ages. The J segment lost 3 bases and the V segment lost 6 bases, leaving 14 bases of the junction unmatched. From germline, CDR1 is SQVTM and CDR2 ANQGSEA. CDR3 length equals 16 residues. PCR was performed a second time for about 7 to 11 cycles using a sample-barcoded 5' primer and a J-beta primer mix. TCRdb passed the 5' RACE reads through MiXCR, listing each CDR3 protein once. Of hundreds of thousands of distinct CDR3 sequences listed, approximately 49% are singletons. The gene calls are TRBV29-1 and TRBJ2-5; TRBD2 aligns across 9 bases. This TCR was sampled from a woman between 55 and 75 years old in good health. Sequenced input: blood. The CDR3 sequence is CSVPKWASGNEETQYF. Written as DNA, the CDR3 is TGCAGCGTACCTAAGTGGGCTAGCGGGAATGAAGAGACCCAGTACTTC.